The clone carrying this TCR beta chain was seen just once. Profiled with immunoSEQ multiplex PCR; TCRdb holds only in-frame clones, not every one. The sample yields 200,000 or so clones, roughly 88% seen once. This sample was taken from a study of blood T cell repertoires in COVID-19. The CDR3 loop spans 10 amino acids. Germline loops: CDR1 DFQATT, CDR2 SNEGSKA (reference sequence). Assignment of participants to cohorts was predicated upon participant-reported clinical history. Material: PBMCs or T cells enriched from blood (not recorded which). The rearrangement uses TRBV20-1 and TRBJ1-2, with 7 bases that match TRBD1. This TCR came from a woman in her forties with acute COVID-19. In DNA form, the CDR3 reads TGCGGCTCAGGGGGGCCCGGCTACACCTTC. Protein: CGSGGPGYTF.